These T cell receptor beta chains were read from a single sample in a study of regulatory T cells in long-lasting Graves disease. TCRdb reprocessed the multiplex PCR reads via MiXCR and lists one record per CDR3 protein. The table shows around 250,000 distinct CDR3 sequences, with 20% occurring only once. The sample in question was peripheral blood mononuclear cells (PBMCs), obtained at new diagnosis, from a patient treated with antithyroid drugs. The receptors here all came from a female donor with Graves disease. CDR3s leave out the opening cysteine and the closing phenylalanine or tryptophan. Each record gives: CDR3 protein, J gene, V gene.

CDR3 protein: ASSFELAGGLGEQF
J gene: TRBJ2-1
V gene: TRBV5-1

CDR3 protein: ASGVQGYEQY
J gene: TRBJ2-7
V gene: TRBV28

CDR3 protein: ASSFEQLNTEAF
J gene: TRBJ1-1
V gene: TRBV7-3

CDR3 protein: ASSIGQGPNTEAF
J gene: TRBJ1-1
V gene: TRBV11-1

CDR3 protein: ASSWGTSNYGYT
J gene: TRBJ1-2
V gene: TRBV5-1

CDR3 protein: ASSQGQGFEQY
J gene: TRBJ2-7
V gene: TRBV3-1

CDR3 protein: ASQGLNTGELF
J gene: TRBJ2-2
V gene: TRBV4-1

CDR3 protein: ASSFGTALEQY
J gene: TRBJ2-7
V gene: TRBV12-3/TRBV12-4

CDR3 protein: ASSPSGQEADTQY
J gene: TRBJ2-3
V gene: TRBV27

CDR3 protein: ASSASGLAGEQY
J gene: TRBJ2-7
V gene: TRBV10-1

CDR3 protein: SATDGGGIYGYT
J gene: TRBJ1-2
V gene: TRBV20-1

CDR3 protein: ASSPSGQVGTEAF
J gene: TRBJ1-1
V gene: TRBV18

CDR3 protein: ASSARTISGETQY
J gene: -
V gene: TRBV13

CDR3 protein: ASRQGVRESYSNQPQH
J gene: TRBJ1-5
V gene: TRBV28

CDR3 protein: ASSQSGQGGYEQY
J gene: TRBJ2-7
V gene: TRBV4-1

CDR3 protein: ASSLGGTGSAQETQY
J gene: TRBJ2-5
V gene: TRBV5-1

CDR3 protein: AWSQFGEAF
J gene: TRBJ1-1
V gene: TRBV30

CDR3 protein: ASSQGTVPTYEQY
J gene: TRBJ2-7
V gene: TRBV11-3

CDR3 protein: ASSATGSVTEAF
J gene: TRBJ1-1
V gene: TRBV10-1

CDR3 protein: ASSFRDRDQPQH
J gene: TRBJ1-5
V gene: TRBV2

CDR3 protein: ASSDYSNTEAF
J gene: TRBJ1-1
V gene: TRBV11-2

CDR3 protein: SAIPLRTGNTEAF
J gene: TRBJ1-1
V gene: TRBV20-1

CDR3 protein: ASSLQEASYGYT
J gene: TRBJ1-2
V gene: TRBV25-1

CDR3 protein: ASSIGTVNEKLF
J gene: TRBJ1-4
V gene: TRBV5-1

CDR3 protein: ATSSRSGQGRNTIY
J gene: TRBJ1-3
V gene: TRBV15

CDR3 protein: SARASGITKF
J gene: TRBJ2-1
V gene: TRBV20-1

CDR3 protein: ASTSLGGGELF
J gene: TRBJ2-2
V gene: TRBV25-1

CDR3 protein: ASSQVIQFHNEQF
J gene: TRBJ2-1
V gene: TRBV4-1

CDR3 protein: ASSLGVVTGELF
J gene: TRBJ2-2
V gene: TRBV7-2

CDR3 protein: ASSPPWGRGYT
J gene: TRBJ1-2
V gene: TRBV19

CDR3 protein: ASSFLRDRGYETQY
J gene: TRBJ2-5
V gene: TRBV11-2

CDR3 protein: ASSDGTGQGAGSTEAF
J gene: TRBJ1-1
V gene: TRBV4-3

CDR3 protein: ASTKGGTNEKLF
J gene: TRBJ1-4
V gene: TRBV4-1